This is a list of T cell receptor beta chains from one sample in a study of blood T cell repertoires in COVID-19. Some clones are missing from TCRdb's copy, which holds only in-frame ones; the method was immunoSEQ multiplex PCR. The table lists 150,000 to 180,000 clones, 65% to 90% of them singletons. The sequenced sample consisted of peripheral blood. The receptor set was obtained from a woman in her sixties with COVID-19, enrolled during active disease. Both conserved end residues are part of each CDR3. D genes are given only for firm matches. The listing skips clone size in some rows; elsewhere it reads once, few, many or a size class.

TRBV18	TRBJ1-2	.	TRBD1	13	TGTGCCAGCTCACCGGGACAGACGGATGGCTACACCTTC	CASSPGQTDGYTF
TRBV2	TRBJ2-5	.	.	15	TGTGCCAGCAGTGCCCAGGGATTTGCTCAAGAGACCCAGTACTTC	CASSAQGFAQETQYF
TRBV12-2	TRBJ2-7	.	.	14	TGTGCAAGTCGCAGATACATGGACAGTTACGAGCAGTACTTC	CASRRYMDSYEQYF
TRBV7-3	TRBJ2-2	.	.	15	TGTGCCAGCAGCTTAAGTAGCGGTAACACCGGGGAGCTGTTTTTT	CASSLSSGNTGELFF
TRBV9	TRBJ2-1	.	.	15	TGTGCCAGCATGAAAGGTAGCGGCTCCTACAATGAGCAGTTCTTC	CASMKGSGSYNEQFF
TRBV3-1/TRBV3-2	TRBJ1-4	once	TRBD1	13	TGTGCCAGCAGCCCCCAGGGGGCAGAAAAACTGTTTTTT	CASSPQGAEKLFF
TRBV5-5	TRBJ2-5	.	TRBD1	16	TGTGCCAGCAGCTTGGCGTCCAGGGGGTACCAAGAGACCCAGTACTTC	CASSLASRGYQETQYF
TRBV20-1	TRBJ1-1	.	.	10	TGCAGTGTCCGGAACACTGAAGCTTTCTTT	CSVRNTEAFF
TRBV7-9	TRBJ2-4	.	TRBD2	15	TGTGCCAGCAGCCGGACTAGCGGGAGTATGAACATTCAGTACTTC	CASSRTSGSMNIQYF
TRBV5-1	TRBJ1-2	.	.	14	TGCGCCAGCAGCTTGTACAGTTCTAACTATGGCTACACCTTC	CASSLYSSNYGYTF
TRBV7-3	TRBJ1-1	.	.	16	TGTGCCAGCAGCTCCCGGGACACCGACGGGAACACTGAAGCTTTCTTT	CASSSRDTDGNTEAFF
TRBV6-4	TRBJ1-2	.	TRBD1	16	TGTGCCAGCAGTGATAGGGGACAGGGGCCCGCAAATGGCTACACCTTC	CASSDRGQGPANGYTF
TRBV5-8	TRBJ1-2	.	TRBD1	15	TGTGCCAGCAGCTTGGGGGACAGGGTTGGCTATGGCTACACCTTC	CASSLGDRVGYGYTF
TRBV6-5	TRBJ1-1	.	.	13	TGTGCCAGCGAAGGGGTCATGAACACTGAAGCTTTCTTT	CASEGVMNTEAFF
TRBV7-2	TRBJ1-3	.	TRBD1	15	TGTGCCAGCAGCTTGGACAGGGCCTCTGGAAACACCATATATTTT	CASSLDRASGNTIYF
TRBV19	TRBJ1-5	.	TRBD1	14	TGTGCCAGTAGTAGACAGGGGGGCAATCAGCCCCAGCATTTT	CASSRQGGNQPQHF
TRBV18	TRBJ2-3	.	.	16	TGTGCCAGCTCACCACCCGTTGGACTCCGCACAGATACGCAGTATTTT	CASSPPVGLRTDTQYF